The clone carrying this T cell receptor beta chain has only a few counts. These data originate in a study of CD4 and CD8 cells across lung adenocarcinoma regions. One entry per CDR3 protein, called by TCRdb with MiXCR from the PCR reads. The repertoire consists of roughly 20,000 distinct CDR3 sequences, with roughly 56% occurring once and the leading ten covering around a quarter. Donors had localized lung adenocarcinoma, a non-small cell lung cancer. The V gene lost 0 bases and the J gene lost 16 bases, with 25 bases spanning the gap. The CDR3 length is 16 residues. Germline values: CDR1 MNHNS, CDR2 SASEGT.

This receptor was identified in a female donor with lung adenocarcinoma. The CD4 and CD8 labels of this study may be unreliable. The V gene is TRBV6-1, the J gene TRBJ1-5; no clear D. The sample comprised CD8+ T cells from the center of a lung tumor. The CDR3 loop reads CASSEAESAGQAKCHF. The CDR3, as DNA: TGTGCCAGCAGTGAAGCGGAATCCGCTGGGCAGGCTAAATGTCATTTT.